Listed below are T cell receptor beta chains from one sample, sequenced in a study of blood T cells in healthy people across ages. TCRdb reanalysed the 5' RACE reads using MiXCR and keeps one entry per CDR3 protein. Here the sample spans about 680,000 distinct CDR3 sequences, around 45% being singletons. Input material: blood. Receptors originate from a woman in her sixties in good health. Both conserved end residues are part of each CDR3. The D gene is left open where the match is weak. Expanded clones are given a class, and other clones once, few, many or no size at all.

>TRBJ2-7|TRBV30|once|.
CAWQPRTTYEQYF
TGTGCCTGGCAACCAAGGACCACCTACGAGCAGTACTTC
>TRBJ2-5|TRBV4-2|.|TRBD2
CASSQGSGGPETQYF
TGTGCCAGCAGCCAAGGGTCGGGGGGGCCTGAGACCCAGTACTTC
>TRBJ2-3|TRBV29-1|.|TRBD2
CSVRTSGTDTQYF
TGCAGCGTGAGGACTAGCGGGACAGATACGCAGTATTTT
>TRBJ2-6|TRBV7-2|.|.
CASSLGQALSGANVLTF
TGTGCCAGCAGCTTAGGACAGGCCCTCTCTGGGGCCAACGTCCTGACTTTC
>TRBJ2-7|TRBV3-1|.|TRBD2
CASSRSGSGSDEQYF
TGTGCCAGCAGTCGTAGCGGGAGCGGTTCGGACGAGCAGTACTTC
>TRBJ2-1|TRBV6-5|.|.
CASSSPLRDEQFF
TGTGCCAGCAGTTCCCCGTTACGAGACGAGCAGTTCTTC
>TRBJ1-1|TRBV7-9|few|.
CASSPAGPLSTEAFF
TGTGCCAGCAGCCCGGCTGGGCCCCTGAGTACTGAAGCTTTCTTT
>TRBJ1-2|TRBV5-1|.|TRBD1
CASRLAYRGRNYGYTF
TGCGCCAGCAGACTAGCTTACAGGGGGCGAAACTATGGCTACACCTTC
>TRBJ2-3|TRBV15|.|TRBD2
CATSRDLGLTGVTQYF
TGTGCCACCAGCAGAGATTTGGGACTAACGGGCGTTACGCAGTATTTT
>TRBJ2-1|TRBV9|many|TRBD2
CASNAGDSYNEQFF
TGTGCCAGCAACGCGGGAGACTCCTACAATGAGCAGTTCTTC
>TRBJ2-1|TRBV16|few|.
CASSQSGGPNEQFF
TGTGCCAGCAGCCAATCCGGGGGGCCCAATGAGCAGTTCTTC
>TRBJ1-2|TRBV20-1|.|.
CSARGTVNCGYTF
TGCAGTGCTAGAGGGACAGTCAACTGTGGCTACACCTTC
>TRBJ1-1|TRBV5-1|.|.
CASSLTQDLNTEAFF
TGCGCCAGCAGCTTGACTCAGGACTTGAACACTGAAGCTTTCTTT
>TRBJ2-1|TRBV2|.|.
CASSGGGTTYNEQFF
TGTGCCAGCAGCGGGGGCGGGACTACCTACAATGAGCAGTTCTTC
>TRBJ2-1|TRBV25-1|.|TRBD2
CASSEYLGIGAGDNEQFF
TGTGCCAGCAGTGAATATTTGGGGATAGGGGCGGGAGATAATGAGCAGTTCTTC
>TRBJ1-5|TRBV20-1|.|.
CSATGGYSNQPQHF
TGCAGTGCTACCGGAGGTTATAGCAATCAGCCCCAGCATTTT
>TRBJ2-7|TRBV3-1|.|.
CASSQEFSGTYEQYF
TGTGCCAGCAGCCAAGAGTTTAGCGGCACTTACGAGCAGTACTTC
>TRBJ2-5|TRBV18|.|.
CASSPVSTRETQYF
TGTGCCAGCTCACCAGTCAGCACCCGAGAGACCCAGTACTTC
>TRBJ2-1|TRBV20-1|many|TRBD2
CSAFGLAGGTYNEQFF
TGCAGTGCTTTTGGACTAGCGGGAGGAACCTACAATGAGCAGTTCTTC
>TRBJ1-5|TRBV6-1|.|.
CASSEPRGQPQHF
TGTGCCAGCAGTGAACCCAGGGGCCAGCCCCAGCATTTT